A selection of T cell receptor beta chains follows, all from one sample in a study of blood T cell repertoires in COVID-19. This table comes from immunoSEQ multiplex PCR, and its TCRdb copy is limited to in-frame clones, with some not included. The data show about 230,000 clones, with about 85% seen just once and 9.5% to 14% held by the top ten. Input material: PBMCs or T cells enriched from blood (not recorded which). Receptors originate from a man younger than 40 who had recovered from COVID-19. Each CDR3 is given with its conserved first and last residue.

CDR3aa: CASSEGQGNYGYTF; j_gene: TRBJ1-2; v_gene: TRBV6-5
CDR3aa: CASSQVQGPGYEQYF; j_gene: TRBJ2-7; v_gene: TRBV4-1
CDR3aa: CAMEVGTQYF; j_gene: TRBJ2-5; v_gene: TRBV30
CDR3aa: CASSQAQISNQPQHF; j_gene: TRBJ1-5; v_gene: TRBV4-1
CDR3aa: CASSLVPAVTRYYTGELFF; j_gene: TRBJ2-2; v_gene: TRBV7-8
CDR3aa: CASSPTGSGNTIYF; j_gene: TRBJ1-3; v_gene: TRBV7-2
CDR3aa: CASSPRGGGETQYF; j_gene: TRBJ2-5; v_gene: TRBV28
CDR3aa: CATRTGSREAFF; j_gene: TRBJ1-1; v_gene: TRBV24-1
CDR3aa: CASSLSILSYEQYF; j_gene: TRBJ2-7; v_gene: TRBV27
CDR3aa: CAWSVRAGVGYTF; j_gene: TRBJ1-2; v_gene: TRBV30
CDR3aa: CASSRDRSNTGELFF; j_gene: TRBJ2-2; v_gene: TRBV5-1
CDR3aa: CASSVSGSNVETQYF; j_gene: TRBJ2-5; v_gene: TRBV7-2
CDR3aa: CASSQGVTGEHEQFF; j_gene: TRBJ2-1; v_gene: TRBV14
CDR3aa: CASSVEPGRLAGQETQYF; j_gene: TRBJ2-5; v_gene: TRBV9
CDR3aa: CASSHTGSGANVLTF; j_gene: TRBJ2-6; v_gene: TRBV6-5
CDR3aa: CASSDGTTHF; j_gene: TRBJ1-3; v_gene: TRBV7-9
CDR3aa: CAWSGLARTQYF; j_gene: TRBJ2-5; v_gene: TRBV30
CDR3aa: CAWSRSDTQYF; j_gene: TRBJ2-3; v_gene: TRBV30
CDR3aa: CASSLILKAGGRSDTQYF; j_gene: TRBJ2-3; v_gene: TRBV7-9
CDR3aa: CASSVRGGSNLNTEAFF; j_gene: TRBJ1-1; v_gene: TRBV9
CDR3aa: CASSIGGGPRYF; j_gene: TRBJ2-7; v_gene: TRBV19
CDR3aa: CAWSRQGSYGYTF; j_gene: TRBJ1-2; v_gene: TRBV30
CDR3aa: CASSKRGGTDEKLFF; j_gene: TRBJ1-4; v_gene: TRBV7-6
CDR3aa: CASSGWDRGLTEAFF; j_gene: TRBJ1-1; v_gene: TRBV6-2/TRBV6-3
CDR3aa: CASSQVRGRQDYGYTF; j_gene: TRBJ1-2; v_gene: TRBV4-1
CDR3aa: CASSTPTLQGAGELFF; j_gene: TRBJ2-2; v_gene: TRBV19
CDR3aa: CASSTGTARNYGYTF; j_gene: TRBJ1-2; v_gene: TRBV7-8
CDR3aa: CASSLMGLAYNEQFF; j_gene: TRBJ2-1; v_gene: TRBV28
CDR3aa: CASTHSGANGYTF; j_gene: TRBJ1-2; v_gene: TRBV7-2
CDR3aa: CASRVGTNRIYEQYF; j_gene: TRBJ2-7; v_gene: TRBV2
CDR3aa: CASTGTGANEQFF; j_gene: TRBJ2-1; v_gene: TRBV7-9
CDR3aa: CASSYSTGSNEKLFF; j_gene: TRBJ1-4; v_gene: TRBV6-5
CDR3aa: CASGPLDTQYF; j_gene: TRBJ2-3; v_gene: TRBV28
CDR3aa: CAWSSSFETQYF; j_gene: TRBJ2-5; v_gene: TRBV30
CDR3aa: CAGTGGGSNYGYTF; j_gene: TRBJ1-2; v_gene: TRBV7-2
CDR3aa: CASSLGRGSDTQYF; j_gene: TRBJ2-3; v_gene: TRBV27
CDR3aa: CSVPRTGNEQFF; j_gene: TRBJ2-1; v_gene: TRBV29-1
CDR3aa: CASSFWTSGSRNEQFF; j_gene: TRBJ2-1; v_gene: TRBV7-8
CDR3aa: CAIQGHEQYF; j_gene: TRBJ2-7; v_gene: TRBV28
CDR3aa: CASSLSRGGTGELFF; j_gene: TRBJ2-2; v_gene: TRBV27
CDR3aa: CASSLAGDGGELFF; j_gene: TRBJ2-2; v_gene: TRBV6-5
CDR3aa: CASSQGGYNEQFF; j_gene: TRBJ2-1; v_gene: TRBV3-1/TRBV3-2
CDR3aa: CASSLTSGTVNTEAFF; j_gene: TRBJ1-1; v_gene: TRBV6-6
CDR3aa: CASSSPSGLYNEQFF; j_gene: TRBJ2-1; v_gene: TRBV19
CDR3aa: CASSLVFRGADSNQPQHF; j_gene: TRBJ1-5; v_gene: TRBV5-5
CDR3aa: CASSLQGYNTGELFF; j_gene: TRBJ2-2; v_gene: TRBV27
CDR3aa: CASTPGTYGQDTQYF; j_gene: TRBJ2-3; v_gene: TRBV19